The clone carrying this TCR beta chain was detected ten times or more. Its antigen remains unidentified. These data belong to a study of regulatory T cells in long-lasting Graves disease. The study, taken as a whole, reports: Possibly, accuracy suffered from the small sample size. Persistent Graves' disease cases displayed lower TCR diversity than newly diagnosed ones.

Sequencing libraries for TCR beta were prepared with iRepertoire HTBI primers and Arm-PCR of CDR3 regions. TCRdb analysed the multiplex PCR reads with MiXCR anew, one entry per CDR3 protein. The sample carries hundreds of thousands of distinct CDR3 sequences, approximately 13% recorded once. Documented time point: newly diagnosed GD, antithyroid drugs for less than 3 months. Extracted RNA from PBMCs served as the source of the TCR library. The CDR3 is made up of 13 amino acids. V was shortened by 4 bases and J by 8 bases, with 12 bases between the two germline ends. Germline V CDR1 and CDR2: LGHDT, YNNKEL (reference sequence). These data were also reused for a study on T cells in Graves' hyperthyroidism and ophthalmopathy. That investigation notes: Those patients with uncontrolled infection, other autoimmune disease, pregnancy or lactation were excluded. First-round RT-PCR targeting the TCR CDR3 was performed with the HTBI primer set.

Sample: peripheral blood mononuclear cells (PBMCs), taken at new diagnosis, from a patient treated with antithyroid drugs. The source is a man aged 25 to 45 with Graves disease. V gene TRBV3-1 combines with J gene TRBJ2-1, with D possibly TRBD2 on 6 matching bases. CDR3 DNA sequence: TGTGCCAGCAGCCGGGGGGTCGTGGATGAGCAGTTCTTC. This sequence encodes CASSRGVVDEQFF.